This T cell receptor beta chain was captured in a study of persistence of HIV-infected CD4 T cells. Notes on the study in general: Degenerate expanded CDR3beta sequences were enriched among CMV- and Gag-responding cells.

Cells were stimulated with overlapping HIV-1 Gag 15-mer peptides. Sorting selected CD4+ T cells upregulating both CD40 ligand and CD69. As to this clone: Antigen unknown.

The immunoSEQ assay was version 4, run in survey mode. Some clones are missing from TCRdb's copy, which holds only in-frame ones; the method was immunoSEQ multiplex PCR. The sample holds some 13,000 clones, roughly 62% seen once. V was trimmed by 0 bases and J by 6 bases, leaving 9 bases between them. CDR1 SGHTA and CDR2 FQGNSA come from the germline V gene. The CDR3 is 13 amino acids. Here the sequenced sample was CD4+ T cells sorted from PBMCs after 18-hour stimulation, taken from a patient who received antiretroviral therapy. This receptor was obtained from an adult man with HIV who was CMV-seropositive. This sequence joins TRBV7-2 and TRBJ2-7; D gene uncertain. The chain's CDR3 is CASSLAPSLEQYF. CDR3 sequence (DNA): TGTGCCAGCAGCTTAGCTCCGTCTCTCGAGCAGTACTTC.